A single sample gave rise to the 30 T cell receptor beta chains below, sequenced in a study of blood T cell repertoires in COVID-19. Libraries were prepared by immunoSEQ multiplex PCR; TCRdb keeps only in-frame clonotypes and omits some of them. The sample contains approximately 250,000 clones, around 88% of which appear only once. The specimen sequenced was peripheral blood. These TCRs come from a young man with active or convalescent COVID-19.

The table lists this clone with a few counts. V is TRBV9 and J is TRBJ2-3; weak D call: TRBD1 (6 bases). CDR1 and CDR2 from the germline V gene are SGDLS and YYNGEE. With 2 bases removed from V and 3 bases from J, the gap between germline ends came to 13 bases. The CDR3 loop spans 15 amino acids. In nucleotides, the CDR3 is TGTGCCAGCAGCGTCTCACTAGACAGGACAGATACGCAGTATTTT. Its protein product is CASSVSLDRTDTQYF.

The chain recombines TRBV19 with TRBJ1-4; the D gene is possibly TRBD1 (6 bases). This CDR3 comprises 14 residues. Per the germline V gene, CDR1 is LNHDA and CDR2 is SQIVND (reference sequence). Trimming stripped 6 bases from V and 8 bases from J, with 16 bases between. The DNA for the CDR3 is TGTGCCAGTAGCCGGGACAATTCCGACGAAAAACTGTTTTTT. Translating gives CASSRDNSDEKLFF.

The chain couples TRBV19 to TRBJ2-5; 9 bases line up with TRBD1. The CDR3 has 16 residues. The V segment lost 6 bases and the J segment 2 bases; nucleotides outside the gene matches: 10. The germline V gene has CDR1 LNHDA and CDR2 SQIVND (reference sequence). CDR3 bases: TGTGCCAGTAGCCTACGACAGGGGGGACGGCAAGAGACCCAGTACTTC. Translating gives CASSLRQGGRQETQYF.

The chain combines TRBV19 with TRBJ2-5; D is perhaps TRBD1 (6 bases). The CDR3 sequence is 17 residues long. Trimming removed 6 bases from V and 4 bases from J, with 24 bases in between. Per germline, CDR1 LNHDA and CDR2 SQIVND (reference sequence). The CDR3 bases are TGTGCCAGTAGCCCCTGGGCTACAGGGATGTCAGGAGAGACCCAGTACTTC. Translated, it gives CASSPWATGMSGETQYF. The full variable domain, in which reference TRBV19 and TRBJ2-5 provide the parts outside the CDR3, is DGGITQSPKYLFRKEGQNVTLSCEQNLNHDAMYWYRQDPGQGLRLIYYSQIVNDFQKGDIAEGYSVSREKKESFPLTVTSAQKNPTAFYLCASSPWATGMSGETQYFGPGTRLLVL.

J is TRBJ2-1 and V is TRBV5-1; the D gene is possibly TRBD2 (5 bases). The ends were cut back, 0 bases at V and 7 bases at J, with 11 bases in the middle. The CDR3 has 14 residues. Germline-derived CDR1 and CDR2 are SGHRS and YFSETQ. CDR3 sequence (DNA): TGCGCCAGCAGCTTGGGTGGGCGGGCTAATGAGCAGTTCTTC. Its protein product is CASSLGGRANEQFF.

The chain carries TRBV5-1 and TRBJ2-1; D is unresolved. The CDR3 has 15 residues. The germline CDR1 and CDR2 sequences are SGHRS and YFSETQ. Deletions cut 0 bases from V and 0 bases from J, with 7 bases between. The CDR3 region has the DNA TGCGCCAGCAGCTTGGAACTGAACTCCTACAATGAGCAGTTCTTC. It encodes CASSLELNSYNEQFF.

The chain employs TRBV6-2 or TRBV6-3 and TRBJ2-3; 7 bases align to TRBD2. Germline loops: CDR1 MNHEY, CDR2 SVGEGT. V lost 1 base, J lost 2 bases, and 6 bases stayed unmatched. The CDR3 runs 16 residues. CDR3 in amino acids: CASSYFLGGTTDTQYF. CDR3 coding DNA: TGTGCCAGCAGTTACTTCCTGGGGGGGACCACAGATACGCAGTATTTT.

The CDR3 coding sequence is TGCAGCGTCGGGACAGAAGCTGAAGCTTTCTTT. Translating it yields CSVGTEAEAFF. The V and J genes are TRBV29-1 and TRBJ1-1; TRBD1 aligns across 7 bases. J gave up 6 bases and V 6 bases, and 4 bases lay outside the gene matches. Germline assignment: CDR1 SQVTM and CDR2 ANQGSEA. The CDR3 runs to 11 residues.

This clone showed up just once. V is TRBV2 and J is TRBJ1-5; D call uncertain. This CDR3 spans 14 amino acids. Germline CDR1 and CDR2: SNHLY and FYNNEI. V was cut by 6 bases and J by 5 bases, with 14 bases left in between. As DNA, the CDR3 is TGTGCCAGCAGCAAGGAAGGTCAGGATCAGCCCCAGCATTTT. It codes for CASSKEGQDQPQHF. The complete variable domain, with remaining parts taken from reference TRBV2 and TRBJ1-5, reads EPEVTQTPSHQVTQMGQEVILRCVPISNHLYFYWYRQILGQKVEFLVSFYNNEISEKSEIFDDQFSVERPDGSNFTLKIRSTKLEDSAMYFCASSKEGQDQPQHFGDGTRLSIL.

The V and J genes are TRBV9 and TRBJ2-1; no definite D call. Germline CDR1 and CDR2: SGDLS and YYNGEE. The ends were cut back, 7 bases at V and 9 bases at J, with 17 bases in the middle. The CDR3 is made up of 13 amino acids. The CDR3 is CASERLSSSEQFF. The CDR3 bases are TGTGCCAGCGAGCGTTTGTCTAGTAGTGAGCAGTTCTTC.

This clone was recorded a few times. The CDR3 reads CASSLNRQNREAFF. CDR3 coding DNA: TGCGCCAGCAGCTTGAACAGGCAGAACAGAGAAGCTTTCTTT. This chain joins TRBV5-1 and TRBJ1-1; maybe TRBD1 (5 bases). CDR1 and CDR2 from the germline V gene are SGHRS and YFSETQ. CDR3 length: 14 amino acids. V lost 1 base to trimming and J lost 8 bases, with 15 bases between them. Full variable domain (outside the CDR3, taken from reference TRBV5-1 and TRBJ1-1): KAGVTQTPRYLIKTRGQQVTLSCSPISGHRSVSWYQQTPGQGLQFLFEYFSETQRNKGNFPGRFSGRQFSNSRSEMNVSTLELGDSALYLCASSLNRQNREAFFGQGTRLTVV.

This rearrangement joins TRBV12-3 or TRBV12-4 to TRBJ1-2; no reliable D call. The CDR3 length is 12 residues. V gave up 5 bases and J gave up 3 bases, with 7 bases separating them. The CDR3 nucleotides read TGTGCCAGCAGTGACCGGGACTATGGCTACACCTTC. This translates into CASSDRDYGYTF.

This sequence joins TRBV5-5 and TRBJ2-2; 10 bases agree with TRBD2. V shed 2 bases and J 3 bases; nucleotides not matched to a gene: 1. CDR1 is SGHKS, CDR2 YYEKEE, per germline (reference sequence). This CDR3 is built from 15 residues. Written as DNA, the CDR3 is TGTGCCAGCAGCTTTAGCGGGGGGTACACCGGGGAGCTGTTTTTT. This gives the protein CASSFSGGYTGELFF.

The CDR3 DNA is TGTGCCAGCAGCACAACCGGGTACGAGCAGTACTTC. This codes for CASSTTGYEQYF. V and J are TRBV7-2 and TRBJ2-7; no clear D. The CDR3 is 12 amino acids. Trimming shortened V by 5 bases and J by 4 bases, and 9 bases separated the two germline ends. Germline V CDR1 and CDR2: SGHTA, FQGNSA.

This chain uses TRBV3-1 (or the pseudogene TRBV3-2) with TRBJ2-2, with D hard to call. Trimming pared 2 bases from V and 4 bases from J, leaving 2 bases between. CDR3 length: 12 amino acids. Looked up from germline, CDR1 is LGHDT and CDR2 is YNNKEL (reference sequence). CDR3 loop: CASSQLTGELFF. CDR3 nucleotides: TGTGCCAGCAGCCAACTCACCGGGGAGCTGTTTTTT.

V is TRBV7-2 and J is TRBJ1-5; 7 nucleotides match TRBD1. V trimming: 0 bases; J trimming: 3 bases; junction bases outside the gene matches: 2. The germline V gene encodes CDR1 SGHTA and CDR2 FQGNSA. This CDR3 is 15 amino acids long. Here the CDR3 reads CASSLAGGFNQPQHF. The DNA of the CDR3 is TGTGCCAGCAGCTTAGCAGGGGGCTTCAATCAGCCCCAGCATTTT.

This chain links TRBV7-9 with TRBJ2-1; 7 bases map to TRBD2. The germline gives CDR1 SEHNR, CDR2 FQNEAQ (reference sequence). CDR3 length equals 15 residues. Germline trimming cut 4 bases from V and 8 bases from J; bases unmatched to any gene: 11. DNA of the CDR3: TGTGCCAGCAGCTCACCACGGGGGGTGGTGGATGAGCAGTTCTTC. Translation gives CASSSPRGVVDEQFF.

The chain is built from TRBV2 and TRBJ2-7, with 11 bases that match TRBD2. The ends lost 3 bases at V and 2 bases at J; junction bases unmatched: 3. This CDR3 is built from 15 residues. The germline CDR1 and CDR2 sequences are SNHLY and FYNNEI. The CDR3 protein is CASSERGLAAYEQYF. The CDR3 DNA is TGTGCCAGCAGTGAGAGGGGACTAGCGGCCTACGAGCAGTACTTC.

CDR3 coding DNA: TGTGCTAGTGGCACCGGGACAGAAAATTCACCCCTCCACTTT. It is translated as CASGTGTENSPLHF. This chain connects TRBV12-5 to TRBJ1-6; 7 bases map to TRBD1. The CDR3 runs to 14 residues. V shed 6 bases, J shed 7 bases, and the junction held 6 bases outside the gene matches. The germline V gene encodes CDR1 LGHNT and CDR2 FRNRAP.

The chain joins TRBV18 to TRBJ1-4; D uncertain. The V gene lost 3 bases and the J gene lost 5 bases, with 10 bases spanning the gap. The CDR3 spans 14 residues. Germline V gene data show CDR1 as KGHSH and CDR2 as LQKENI. CDR3 loop: CASSPVPTNEKLFF. CDR3 bases: TGTGCCAGCTCACCCGTACCGACAAATGAAAAACTGTTTTTT.

This clone appeared once. This chain uses TRBV7-2 with TRBJ2-1; perhaps TRBD2 as D (6 bases). Germline CDR1 is SGHTA and CDR2 is FQGNSA. V was pared by 3 bases and J by 1 base, with 10 bases between. This CDR3 is built from 15 residues. This CDR3 is CASSFRSGSYNEQFF. CDR3 nucleotide sequence: TGTGCCAGCAGCTTTAGGAGCGGGTCCTACAATGAGCAGTTCTTC.

The chain is built from TRBV19 and TRBJ2-7; perhaps TRBD2 as D (5 bases). Germline lookup yields CDR1 LNHDA and CDR2 SQIVND (reference sequence). Trimming stripped 3 bases from V and 5 bases from J, with 8 bases between. The CDR3 has 12 amino acids. Written as DNA, the CDR3 is TGTGCCAGTAGTATCGCCGGGAACGAGCAGTACTTC. It specifies CASSIAGNEQYF. The entire variable domain, with the rest obtained from reference TRBV19 and TRBJ2-7, is as follows: DGGITQSPKYLFRKEGQNVTLSCEQNLNHDAMYWYRQDPGQGLRLIYYSQIVNDFQKGDIAEGYSVSREKKESFPLTVTSAQKNPTAFYLCASSIAGNEQYFGPGTRLTVT.

The DNA of the CDR3 is TGTGCCAGCAGCGCATTTAGGTGGGGGGGGACTAATGAAAAACTGTTTTTT. This gives the protein CASSAFRWGGTNEKLFF. The chain joins TRBV7-2 to TRBJ1-4; D is possibly TRBD1 (5 bases). The V end was cut by 5 bases, the J end by 2 bases, with 18 bases between. This CDR3 has 17 residues. The V gene's germline CDR1 is SGHTA and CDR2 FQGNSA.

This clone was counted a single time. This chain links TRBV11-3 with TRBJ2-3; the match to TRBD2 covers 8 bases. J lost 4 bases, V lost 1 base, and 13 bases had no gene match. The germline CDR1 and CDR2 sequences are SGHNT and YENEEA. The CDR3 loop spans 18 amino acids. This CDR3 is CASSLGPGLESVSDTQYF. The DNA for the CDR3 is TGTGCCAGCAGCTTAGGCCCGGGACTAGAATCAGTCTCAGATACGCAGTATTTT.

The chain carries TRBV3-1 (or the pseudogene TRBV3-2) and TRBJ2-7; 9 nucleotides agree with TRBD1. There are 16 residues in the CDR3. The germline CDR1 and CDR2 sequences are LGHDT and YNNKEL (reference sequence). With V trimmed by 5 bases and J by 0 bases, 8 bases remained unmatched. For the CDR3, the DNA is TGTGCCAGCAGCACCCTCGGGACAGGGAGCTCCTACGAGCAGTACTTC. Its translation is CASSTLGTGSSYEQYF.

This clone was seen only a few times. This rearrangement joins TRBV5-5 to TRBJ2-2, with D possibly matching TRBD2 (7 bases). CDR1 is SGHKS, CDR2 YYEKEE, per germline (reference sequence). V was clipped by 2 bases and J by 2 bases, with 13 bases between them. The CDR3 consists of 16 residues. For the CDR3, the DNA is TGTGCCAGCAGCTTCATACGGGGGGCCAACACCGGGGAGCTGTTTTTT. It specifies CASSFIRGANTGELFF.

This chain joins TRBV9 and TRBJ2-5; the match to TRBD2 covers 15 bases. From germline, CDR1 is SGDLS and CDR2 YYNGEE. The CDR3 contains 15 residues. J lost 6 bases, V lost 2 bases, and 2 bases had no gene match. Written as DNA, the CDR3 is TGTGCCAGCAGCGTGGGGACTAGCGGGGGGCAGACCCAGTACTTC. It specifies CASSVGTSGGQTQYF.

The V gene is TRBV6-5, the J gene TRBJ2-7, with D perhaps matching TRBD2 (6 bases). Germline CDR1 and CDR2: MNHEY and SVGAGI. The CDR3 contains 12 residues. V was cut by 6 bases and J by 10 bases, with 16 bases left in between. The CDR3 region is CASSSGTHPQYF. The CDR3 coding sequence is TGTGCCAGCAGCTCCGGGACTCACCCACAGTACTTC.

This sequence joins TRBV2 and TRBJ1-4, with 8 positions matching TRBD1. Germline values: CDR1 SNHLY, CDR2 FYNNEI. This CDR3 has 16 residues. V lost 1 base to trimming and J lost 4 bases; unmatched junction nucleotides: 5. The CDR3, as DNA: TGTGCCAGCAGTGAAGGGAGACAGGGGAATAATGAAAAACTGTTTTTT. Translated: CASSEGRQGNNEKLFF.

The chain carries TRBV10-1 and TRBJ2-2, with D uncertain. Germline V CDR1 and CDR2: WNHNN, SYGVQD (reference sequence). V was trimmed by 3 bases and J by 3 bases, leaving 8 bases between them. This CDR3 is built from 14 residues. This chain's CDR3 is CASSDSRDTGELFF. Here the CDR3 DNA reads TGCGCCAGCAGTGACTCCCGGGACACCGGGGAGCTGTTTTTT.